The 26 T cell receptor beta chains listed next were all sequenced from one sample in a study of blood T cell repertoires in COVID-19. Using immunoSEQ multiplex PCR, the repertoire was profiled, and TCRdb retains in-frame clones only, with some absent. The top ten clones hold 5.2% of a sample with 200,000 to 300,000 clones, around 86% of them seen once. The sample was peripheral blood. These receptors originate from a woman aged 55 to 70 with COVID-19, enrolled during active disease.

The rearrangement links TRBV18 to TRBJ2-7, with unresolved D. CDR3 size: 13 residues. Germline lookup yields CDR1 KGHSH and CDR2 LQKENI. V shed 1 base and J shed 4 bases, with 8 bases lying between them. The CDR3 coding sequence is TGTGCCAGCTCACCACGGTCTGAGTACGAGCAGTACTTC. This sequence encodes CASSPRSEYEQYF.

This clone was counted once. V usage is TRBV30 and J usage is TRBJ1-1; 8 nucleotides align to TRBD1. The ends lost 2 bases at V and 5 bases at J; junction bases unmatched: 4. There are 13 residues in the CDR3. Germline values: CDR1 GTSNPN, CDR2 SVGIG (reference sequence). In DNA, the CDR3 is TGTGCCTGGAGTCCGCAGGGGGCAACTGAAGCTTTCTTT. Translated, it gives CAWSPQGATEAFF.

This chain links TRBV7-2 with TRBJ2-7; D gene unclear. The V end lost 1 base, the J end lost 6 bases, and 10 bases lay between the germline ends. Germline V gene lookup returns CDR1 SGHTA and CDR2 FQGNSA. CDR3 length equals 13 residues. The CDR3 DNA reads as TGTGCCAGCAGCTTAGTAACTGGGCGCGAGCAGTACTTC. This gives the protein CASSLVTGREQYF.

This clone appeared once. V is TRBV7-9 and J is TRBJ2-3; 9 nucleotides match TRBD2. The V gene end was trimmed by 2 bases and the J gene end by 4 bases; junction bases not matched to a gene: 4. This CDR3 spans 15 amino acids. Germline V CDR1 and CDR2: SEHNR, FQNEAQ (reference sequence). CDR3 protein: CASSLRGGRADTQYF. The CDR3 nucleotides are TGTGCCAGCAGCTTACGCGGCGGGAGGGCAGATACGCAGTATTTT.

About this clone: The junction and the germline gene differ at one end; a read error may be behind it. V usage is TRBV28 and J usage is TRBJ2-1; 13 bases line up with TRBD2. From germline, CDR1 is MDHEN and CDR2 SYDVKM. This CDR3 has 15 residues. The CDR3 here is CASSPGTSGANRAVF. CDR3 DNA sequence: TGTGCCAGCAGTCCCGGGACTAGCGGGGCCAACCGAGCGGTCTTC. Looking up the rest from reference TRBV28 and TRBJ2-1 gives the full variable domain: DVKVTQSSRYLVKRTGEKVFLECVQDMDHENMFWYRQDPGLGLRLIYFSYDVKMKEKGDIPEGYSVSREKKERFSLILESASTNQTSMYLCASSPGTSGANRAVFGPGTRLTVL.

The chain is built from TRBV5-4 and TRBJ1-4; D unresolved. Between the trimmed V and J ends, which lost 0 bases and 4 bases, there was a span of 7 bases. Germline V CDR1 and CDR2: SGHNT, YYREEE (reference sequence). CDR3 length: 14 residues. CDR3 DNA: TGTGCCAGCAGCTTGGACGGGAGTAATGAAAAACTGTTTTTT. It codes for CASSLDGSNEKLFF.

V gene TRBV19 combines with J gene TRBJ1-5; a weak D match, TRBD1 (5 bases). Per the germline V gene, CDR1 is LNHDA and CDR2 is SQIVND (reference sequence). CDR3 length: 14 amino acids. V gave up 3 bases and J gave up 3 bases, with 9 bases separating them. Here the CDR3 DNA reads TGTGCCAGTAGTATGGGGCAGCCCAATCAGCCCCAGCATTTT. It encodes CASSMGQPNQPQHF.

This clone was detected many times. The V and J genes are TRBV6-5 and TRBJ1-6, with D perhaps matching TRBD1 (5 bases). There are 13 residues in the CDR3. With 5 bases removed from V and 14 bases from J, the gap between germline ends came to 16 bases. Germline CDR1 and CDR2: MNHEY and SVGAGI. CDR3 DNA sequence: TGTGCCAGCAGTCGTGGGACTGCGGTTTCCCTCCACTTT. It codes for CASSRGTAVSLHF.

The chain joins TRBV27 to TRBJ1-1; D remains ambiguous. Between the trimmed V and J ends, which lost 0 bases and 0 bases, there was a span of 8 bases. CDR1 is MNHEY, CDR2 SMNVEV, per germline (reference sequence). The CDR3 has 15 amino acids. The CDR3 loop is CASSLSTGMNTEAFF. The CDR3 region has the DNA TGTGCCAGCAGTTTATCGACCGGGATGAACACTGAAGCTTTCTTT.

The gene calls are TRBV5-6 and TRBJ1-4; possibly TRBD1 for D (6 bases). Trimming cost V 4 bases and J 7 bases, with 17 bases left between them. The V gene's germline CDR1 is SGHDT and CDR2 YYEEEE. The CDR3 extends over 15 amino acids. The CDR3 DNA reads as TGTGCCAGCAGCACCCAGAGGGGGGGCGGTGAAAAACTGTTTTTT. Its translation: CASSTQRGGGEKLFF.

This clone has only one observation. The chain recombines TRBV30 with TRBJ2-7; 8 positions agree with TRBD2. The CDR3 is 14 amino acids. The junction had 10 bases not matched to a gene; V was cut back by 4 bases and J by 5 bases. From germline, CDR1 is GTSNPN and CDR2 SVGIG (reference sequence). The CDR3 nucleotides are TGTGCCTGGAATCGCGGGAGGCCCCCAGACGAGCAGTACTTC. Translated, it gives CAWNRGRPPDEQYF.

The chain links TRBV2 to TRBJ2-7, with no clear D. Germline CDR1 reads SNHLY; CDR2 reads FYNNEI. There are 12 residues in the CDR3. V was clipped by 5 bases and J by 5 bases, with 10 bases between them. CDR3 sequence (DNA): TGTGCCAGCAGTTTAACAGAAAACGAGCAGTACTTC. This codes for CASSLTENEQYF.

The chain couples TRBV11-1 to TRBJ1-6; 8 positions agree with TRBD1. The CDR3 runs to 16 residues. Trimming at V came to 5 bases and at J to 6 bases, leaving 9 bases not matched to a gene. Germline V gene sequence: CDR1 SGHAT, CDR2 FQDESV (reference sequence). The CDR3 nucleotides are TGTGCCAGCAGCCTCGGACAGGGAGGACCTAATTCACCCCTCCACTTT. Its protein product is CASSLGQGGPNSPLHF.

This clone was counted once. The V and J genes are TRBV9 and TRBJ1-6, with unresolved D. The CDR3 is 14 residues long. Germline values: CDR1 SGDLS, CDR2 YYNGEE. The ends were cut back, 0 bases at V and 8 bases at J, with 9 bases in the middle. CDR3 sequence (DNA): TGTGCCAGCAGCGTAGGGGCAGATGATTCACCCCTCCACTTT. It specifies CASSVGADDSPLHF.

The chain couples TRBV4-1 to TRBJ2-1, with 9 bases fitting TRBD2. In germline, CDR1 is MGHRA, CDR2 YSYEKL. CDR3 length: 15 residues. Trimming removed 0 bases from V and 9 bases from J; junction bases left unmatched: 6. The CDR3 protein is CASSQDLAGGSEQFF. Here the CDR3 DNA reads TGCGCCAGCAGCCAAGATTTGGCGGGAGGGAGTGAGCAGTTCTTC.

The CDR3 loop is CASSSRRGMGVQETQYF. The CDR3, as DNA: TGTGCCAGCAGCTCAAGACGGGGGATGGGGGTACAAGAGACCCAGTACTTC. The genes are TRBV5-4 and TRBJ2-5; D might be TRBD2 (6 bases). Germline CDR1 SGHNT, CDR2 YYREEE (reference sequence). The CDR3 runs 17 residues. The germline V and J ends were trimmed by 3 bases and 2 bases, with 20 bases remaining between them.

The DNA for the CDR3 is TGCAGCGTTGAGCTAGCGCTGCGCACCGGGGAGCTGTTTTTT. Protein sequence: CSVELALRTGELFF. V and J are TRBV29-1 and TRBJ2-2; tentatively, D is TRBD2 (6 bases). Trimming pared 3 bases from V and 4 bases from J, leaving 12 bases between. The CDR3 contains 14 residues. CDR1 is SQVTM and CDR2 is ANQGSEA in the germline V gene.

The chain has TRBV7-2 and TRBJ2-5; TRBD2 matches 16 bases. Per the germline V gene, CDR1 is SGHTA and CDR2 is FQGNSA. Germline trimming cut 2 bases from V and 5 bases from J; bases unmatched to any gene: 2. The CDR3 runs 16 residues. CDR3 nucleotides: TGTGCCAGCAGCTTAAGGGGACTAGCGGGGGGGGAGACCCAGTACTTC. This sequence encodes CASSLRGLAGGETQYF.

CDR3 DNA sequence: TGTGCCAGCAGCGATTTAACAGGGGGCCTCGGCAATGAGCAGTTCTTC. It specifies CASSDLTGGLGNEQFF. The chain uses TRBV11-3 and TRBJ2-1; 9 bases map to TRBD1. The length of the CDR3 is 16 residues. V lost 5 bases to trimming and J lost 6 bases; unmatched junction nucleotides: 11. Germline V CDR1 and CDR2: SGHNT, YENEEA.

This clone was counted once. The chain links TRBV9 to TRBJ2-4, with 13 bases lining up with TRBD2. From germline, CDR1 is SGDLS and CDR2 YYNGEE. This CDR3 comprises 16 residues. After removal of 3 bases from V and 4 bases from J, the junction contained 4 bases not matched to a gene. The CDR3 here is CASSALAGGPKNIQYF. The CDR3 coding sequence is TGTGCCAGCAGCGCACTAGCGGGAGGGCCTAAAAACATTCAGTACTTC.

This clone has at least ten counts. The gene calls are TRBV4-1 and TRBJ2-1, with a tentative D call TRBD1 (6 bases). This CDR3 region has 14 residues. CDR1 and CDR2 from the germline V gene are MGHRA and YSYEKL. V dropped 6 bases and J dropped 5 bases, with 14 bases sitting between them. The CDR3 DNA follows: TGCGCCAGCAGGCCTGGGGGCGGAAACAATGAGCAGTTCTTC. Its translation is CASRPGGGNNEQFF.

This chain uses TRBV6-6 with TRBJ2-1, with a possible D match to TRBD1 (5 bases). CDR1 is MNHNY, CDR2 SVGAGI, per germline (reference sequence). V gave up 5 bases and J gave up 6 bases, with 23 bases separating them. This CDR3 spans 17 amino acids. CDR3 in amino acids: CASSRGRGVIGANEQFF. The DNA for the CDR3 is TGTGCCAGCAGTCGAGGACGAGGTGTTATTGGGGCCAATGAGCAGTTCTTC.

The V call is TRBV6-4, the J call TRBJ1-5; D is undetermined. CDR1 MRHNA and CDR2 SNTAGT come from the germline V gene. V gave up 4 bases and J gave up 4 bases, with 8 bases separating them. CDR3 length: 13 residues. The CDR3 DNA follows: TGTGCCAGCAGTGTCGACAAGAATCAGCCCCAGCATTTT. Translating gives CASSVDKNQPQHF.

The chain employs TRBV6-5 and TRBJ1-5, with D possibly matching TRBD1 (6 bases). Between the trimmed V and J ends, which lost 5 bases and 6 bases, there was a span of 14 bases. Germline V CDR1 and CDR2: MNHEY, SVGAGI. CDR3 length equals 14 residues. CDR3 residues: CASSQTGRSQPQHF. The CDR3 DNA is TGTGCCAGCAGTCAAACAGGGCGCTCTCAGCCCCAGCATTTT.

The genes are TRBV9 and TRBJ2-1; TRBD2 matches 9 bases. Germline-derived CDR1 and CDR2 are SGDLS and YYNGEE. V was pared by 2 bases and J by 5 bases, with 2 bases of the junction left unmatched. This CDR3 has 14 amino acids. The CDR3 loop is CASSVLAGDNEQFF. The CDR3 DNA follows: TGTGCCAGCAGCGTGTTAGCGGGGGACAATGAGCAGTTCTTC.

The chain links TRBV5-1 to TRBJ1-4; the D gene is possibly TRBD1 (5 bases). V was pared by 3 bases and J by 0 bases, with 6 bases between. The CDR3 contains 14 residues. Germline CDR1 SGHRS, CDR2 YFSETQ. Written as DNA, the CDR3 is TGCGCCAGCAGCTCAGGGCCAACTAATGAAAAACTGTTTTTT. The encoded protein is CASSSGPTNEKLFF.